Presented here are 25 T cell receptor beta chains from one specimen sequenced in a study of T cell responses to AZD1222 COVID-19 vaccine. The data were produced by immunoSEQ multiplex PCR, yet TCRdb's version contains in-frame clones alone and is incomplete. The data contain tens of thousands of clones, about 90% of them singletons. This specimen consisted of peripheral blood, obtained on day 0 of AZD1222 vaccination. The origin of the receptors is an adult in good health.

The CDR3 here is CASEGNYGYTF. The CDR3 region has the DNA TGTGCTAGTGAGGGTAACTATGGCTACACCTTC. The V call is TRBV12-5, the J call TRBJ1-2, with D unclear. V was shortened by 7 bases and J by 1 base, with 4 bases between the two germline ends. CDR1 and CDR2 from the germline V gene are LGHNT and FRNRAP. The length of the CDR3 is 11 residues. The whole variable domain, remainder taken from reference TRBV12-5 and TRBJ1-2, is DARVTQTPRHKVTEMGQEVTMRCQPILGHNTVFWYRQTMMQGLELLAYFRNRAPLDDSGMPKDRFSAEMPDATLATLKIQPSEPRDSAVYFCASEGNYGYTFGSGTRLTVV.

This chain links TRBV7-8 with TRBJ2-1, with 14 bases fitting TRBD2. The CDR3 sequence is 16 residues long. V lost 5 bases, J lost 8 bases, and 8 bases stayed unmatched. Germline CDR1 SGHVS, CDR2 FQNEAQ. CDR3 bases: TGTGCCAGCAGCCCAATGACTAGCGGGGGGGCTTATGAGCAGTTCTTC. Amino acids: CASSPMTSGGAYEQFF.

The chain uses TRBV11-1 and TRBJ1-1; D gene unclear. The CDR3 sequence is 11 residues long. V lost 6 bases, J lost 11 bases, and 13 bases lay in between. Germline V gene lookup returns CDR1 SGHAT and CDR2 FQDESV (reference sequence). The DNA of the CDR3 is TGTGCCAGCAGGGATGGTGGCAGCGCTTTCTTT. This sequence encodes CASRDGGSAFF.

The chain links TRBV6-5 to TRBJ2-7; D could derive from TRBD1 or TRBD2 (7 bases each). CDR1 MNHEY and CDR2 SVGAGI come from the germline V gene. This CDR3 region has 15 residues. Trimming pared 5 bases from V and 6 bases from J, leaving 20 bases between. The CDR3 DNA follows: TGTGCCAGCAGTAGCGGGACAGCTGCTTTAGGCGAGCAGTACTTC. As protein: CASSSGTAALGEQYF.

This chain uses TRBV4-3 with TRBJ1-3; the D is unclear. The V gene's germline CDR1 is LGHNA and CDR2 YSLEER. The CDR3 runs to 15 residues. The germline V and J ends were trimmed by 3 bases and 2 bases, with 11 bases remaining between them. The CDR3 loop is CASSQARGPGNTIYF. CDR3 bases: TGCGCCAGCAGCCAGGCGAGAGGGCCTGGAAACACCATATATTTT.

The genes are TRBV4-2 and TRBJ2-7; D gene uncertain. CDR1 LGHNA and CDR2 YNFKEQ come from the germline V gene. With 0 bases removed from V and 2 bases from J, the gap between germline ends came to 11 bases. The CDR3 has 15 residues. DNA of the CDR3: TGTGCCAGCAGCCAAGAACGAAAGGGAACCTACGAGCAGTACTTC. It yields the protein CASSQERKGTYEQYF.

This clone was counted a single time. This rearrangement joins TRBV5-1 to TRBJ1-5; no clear D gene. The ends were cut back, 0 bases at V and 4 bases at J, with 5 bases in the middle. CDR3 length equals 13 residues. Germline CDR1 reads SGHRS; CDR2 reads YFSETQ. CDR3 bases: TGCGCCAGCAGCTTGGCTCAAAATCAGCCCCAGCATTTT. This codes for CASSLAQNQPQHF.

For the CDR3, the DNA is TGTGCCTGGAATATCGGCAGGGCCGCCCCCAATCAGCCCCAGCATTTT. It encodes CAWNIGRAAPNQPQHF. This rearrangement joins TRBV30 to TRBJ1-5, with D perhaps matching TRBD1 (5 bases). V gave up 4 bases and J gave up 3 bases, with 19 bases separating them. Germline V CDR1 and CDR2: GTSNPN, SVGIG (reference sequence). The CDR3 has 16 residues. The full variable domain, completed using reference TRBV30 and TRBJ1-5, is SQTIHQWPATLVQPVGSPLSLECTVEGTSNPNLYWYRQAAGRGLQLLFYSVGIGQISSEVPQNLSASRPQDRQFILSSKKLLLSDSGFYLCAWNIGRAAPNQPQHFGDGTRLSIL.

This chain joins TRBV5-6 and TRBJ1-2; the D is unclear. V was cut by 3 bases and J by 5 bases, with 8 bases left in between. The CDR3 length is 12 residues. Germline CDR1 and CDR2: SGHDT and YYEEEE. Written as DNA, the CDR3 is TGTGCCAGCAGCTCAAATAGGTATGGCTACACCTTC. Amino acids: CASSSNRYGYTF.

This rearrangement joins TRBV19 to TRBJ2-1, with 7 bases that match TRBD1. Germline lookup yields CDR1 LNHDA and CDR2 SQIVND (reference sequence). V was clipped by 4 bases and J by 0 bases; unmatched bases: 3. CDR3 length: 15 residues. The CDR3 protein is CASSRQGSSYNEQFF. The CDR3 DNA sequence: TGTGCCAGTAGTAGACAGGGAAGCTCCTACAATGAGCAGTTCTTC.

The DNA for the CDR3 is TGCGCCAGCAGCTTGACGGGACAGCAAAACACCGGGGAGCTGTTTTTT. Its translation: CASSLTGQQNTGELFF. The chain carries TRBV5-1 and TRBJ2-2; 7 bases are a match to TRBD1. Losses at the gene ends were 1 base for V and 2 bases for J; bases not matched to a gene: 5. The CDR3 sequence is 16 residues long. Germline loops: CDR1 SGHRS, CDR2 YFSETQ.

The rearrangement links TRBV27 to TRBJ1-1; maybe TRBD1 (6 bases). The V and J ends lost 5 bases and 4 bases respectively, with 11 bases between them. Germline V CDR1 and CDR2: MNHEY, SMNVEV (reference sequence). The CDR3 consists of 13 residues. The DNA for the CDR3 is TGTGCCAGCAGTAGGGGGTTCGGCACTGAAGCTTTCTTT. Its protein is CASSRGFGTEAFF.

This CDR3 reads CSVGGYLNTGELFF. The CDR3 DNA reads as TGCAGCGTTGGGGGCTATCTGAACACCGGGGAGCTGTTTTTT. V usage is TRBV29-1 and J usage is TRBJ2-2; maybe TRBD1 (5 bases). This CDR3 comprises 14 residues. The V gene lost 4 bases and the J gene lost 1 base, with 10 bases spanning the gap. Germline-derived CDR1 and CDR2 are SQVTM and ANQGSEA.

This chain joins TRBV7-8 and TRBJ1-1; 9 bases line up with TRBD1. The CDR3 sequence is 14 residues long. J gave up 1 base and V 6 bases, and 3 bases lay outside the gene matches. The germline V gene has CDR1 SGHVS and CDR2 FQNEAQ. Written as DNA, the CDR3 is TGTGCCAGCAGACCGGGACAGGGGAACACTGAAGCTTTCTTT. Translation: CASRPGQGNTEAFF.

V usage is TRBV7-2 and J usage is TRBJ2-4, with D tentatively TRBD1 (6 bases). Trimming removed 4 bases from V and 0 bases from J, with 13 bases in between. Germline CDR1 and CDR2: SGHTA and FQGNSA. There are 16 residues in the CDR3. The CDR3 spells CASSWGHGLAKNIQYF. The DNA for the CDR3 is TGTGCCAGCAGCTGGGGACATGGACTAGCCAAAAACATTCAGTACTTC.

The gene calls are TRBV9 and TRBJ1-3, with D unresolved. This CDR3 is built from 16 residues. V gave up 0 bases and J gave up 2 bases, with 12 bases separating them. The V gene's germline CDR1 is SGDLS and CDR2 YYNGEE. DNA of the CDR3: TGTGCCAGCAGCGTAGAGTCCCGGGGAACTGGAAACACCATATATTTT. Translation: CASSVESRGTGNTIYF. Together with reference TRBV9 and TRBJ1-3, the CDR3 gives the full variable domain: DSGVTQTPKHLITATGQRVTLRCSPRSGDLSVYWYQQSLDQGLQFLIQYYNGEERAKGNILERFSAQQFPDLHSELNLSSLELGDSALYFCASSVESRGTGNTIYFGEGSWLTVV.

This chain links TRBV11-2 with TRBJ2-3; 8 bases agree with TRBD1. There are 15 residues in the CDR3. Trimming removed 3 bases from V and 4 bases from J; junction bases left unmatched: 6. Per the germline V gene, CDR1 is SGHAT and CDR2 is FQNNGV. In DNA form, the CDR3 reads TGTGCCAGCAGCTTTGGACAGGGTGGGCCAGATACGCAGTATTTT. It yields the protein CASSFGQGGPDTQYF.

This chain connects TRBV10-3 to TRBJ2-7; possible D gene TRBD2, 6 bases. The V gene lost 7 bases and the J gene lost 7 bases, with 17 bases spanning the gap. The germline V gene encodes CDR1 ENHRY and CDR2 SYGVKD. CDR3 size: 13 residues. The CDR3 sequence is CAITGTDRGEQYF. Here the CDR3 DNA reads TGTGCCATCACTGGGACTGATCGAGGGGAGCAGTACTTC.

This rearrangement joins TRBV11-3 to TRBJ2-5; possibly TRBD2 for D (6 bases). The CDR3 length is 15 residues. The V end was cut by 0 bases, the J end by 4 bases, with 12 bases between. Germline V gene lookup returns CDR1 SGHNT and CDR2 YENEEA. CDR3 bases: TGTGCCAGCAGCTTAGAATCGGGGCGGGGAGAGACCCAGTACTTC. Translated, it gives CASSLESGRGETQYF.

This clone showed up just a few times. This rearrangement joins TRBV15 to TRBJ1-4; 8 bases fit TRBD1. Germline CDR1 LNHNV, CDR2 YYDKDF (reference sequence). This CDR3 is 14 amino acids long. The V and J ends lost 5 bases and 5 bases, in that order; junction bases with no gene match: 4. The CDR3 sequence: CATSLDRENEKLFF. The CDR3 DNA follows: TGTGCCACCAGCTTGGACAGGGAGAATGAAAAACTGTTTTTT. The full variable domain, in which reference TRBV15 and TRBJ1-4 provide the parts outside the CDR3, is DAMVIQNPRYQVTQFGKPVTLSCSQTLNHNVMYWYQQKSSQAPKLLFHYYDKDFNNEADTPDNFQSRRPNTSFCFLDIRSPGLGDTAMYLCATSLDRENEKLFFGSGTQLSVL.

The genes are TRBV5-1 and TRBJ1-5; perhaps TRBD1 as D (5 bases). Trimming removed 0 bases at V and 7 bases at J, with 11 bases between. The germline CDR1 and CDR2 sequences are SGHRS and YFSETQ. The CDR3 runs 14 residues. Here the CDR3 reads CASSLGGEGQPQHF. The CDR3 DNA is TGCGCCAGCAGCTTGGGGGGAGAGGGGCAGCCCCAGCATTTT.

J is TRBJ1-2 and V is TRBV21-1. TRBV21-1 corresponds to a pseudogene. The CDR3 is made up of 15 amino acids. The CDR3, as DNA: TGTGCCAGCAGCAAACAAGGGAGAGGGAAGGACGGCTACACCTTC. This codes for CASSKQGRGKDGYTF.

The J gene is TRBJ2-1, the V gene TRBV11-2; 11 bases are shared with TRBD2. The CDR3 sequence is 16 residues long. Trimming at V came to 3 bases and at J to 4 bases, leaving 5 bases not matched to a gene. Germline assignment: CDR1 SGHAT and CDR2 FQNNGV. Written as DNA, the CDR3 is TGTGCCAGCAGCTTGAAGCCTAGCGGGGGGTACAATGAGCAGTTCTTC. Its protein product is CASSLKPSGGYNEQFF.

V usage is TRBV7-3 and J usage is TRBJ2-3, with TRBD1 identical over 8 bases. This CDR3 is built from 12 residues. Germline V lookup: CDR1 SGHTA, CDR2 FQGTGA. Unmatched junction bases numbered 7, after V lost 11 bases and J lost 6 bases. The CDR3 region is CAGGQGDDTQYF. The CDR3 nucleotides read TGTGCCGGCGGACAGGGTGATGATACGCAGTATTTT.

V is TRBV6-1 and J is TRBJ2-1, with D possibly being TRBD1 (6 bases). The germline CDR1 and CDR2 sequences are MNHNS and SASEGT. CDR3 length equals 15 residues. The V end lost 2 bases, the J end lost 3 bases, and 11 bases lay between the germline ends. The CDR3 sequence is CASSEQDRHYNEQFF. The CDR3 DNA reads as TGTGCCAGCAGTGAACAGGACAGACACTACAATGAGCAGTTCTTC.